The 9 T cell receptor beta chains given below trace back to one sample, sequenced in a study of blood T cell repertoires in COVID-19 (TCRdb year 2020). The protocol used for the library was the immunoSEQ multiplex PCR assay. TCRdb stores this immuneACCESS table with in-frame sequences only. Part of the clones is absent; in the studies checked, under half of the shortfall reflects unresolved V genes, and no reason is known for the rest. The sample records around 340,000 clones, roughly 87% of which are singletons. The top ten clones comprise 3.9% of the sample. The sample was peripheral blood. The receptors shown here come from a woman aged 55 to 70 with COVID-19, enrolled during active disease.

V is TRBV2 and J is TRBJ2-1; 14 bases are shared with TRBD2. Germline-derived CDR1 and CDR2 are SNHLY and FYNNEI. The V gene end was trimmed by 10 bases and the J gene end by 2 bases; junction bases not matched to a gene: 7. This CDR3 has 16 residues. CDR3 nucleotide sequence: TGTGCCATGACTAGCGGGGGGGCCAGTCCCTACAATGAGCAGTTCTTC. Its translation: CAMTSGGASPYNEQFF.

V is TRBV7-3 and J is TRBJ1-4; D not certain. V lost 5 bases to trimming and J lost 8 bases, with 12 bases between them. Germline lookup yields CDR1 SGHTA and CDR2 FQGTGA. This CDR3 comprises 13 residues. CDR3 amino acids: CASSQEGYEKLFF. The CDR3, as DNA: TGTGCCAGCAGCCAAGAGGGATACGAAAAACTGTTTTTT.

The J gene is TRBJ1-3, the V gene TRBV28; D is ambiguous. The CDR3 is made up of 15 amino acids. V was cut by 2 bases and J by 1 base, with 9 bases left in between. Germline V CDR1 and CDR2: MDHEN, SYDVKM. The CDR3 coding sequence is TGTGCCAGCAGTTTAGGTCGGGGATCTGGAAACACCATATATTTT. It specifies CASSLGRGSGNTIYF.

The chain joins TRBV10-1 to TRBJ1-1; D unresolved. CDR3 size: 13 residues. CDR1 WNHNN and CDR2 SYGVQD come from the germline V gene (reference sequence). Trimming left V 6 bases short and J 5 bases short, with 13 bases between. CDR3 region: CASRKGEKTEAFF. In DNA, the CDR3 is TGCGCCAGCAGGAAGGGAGAAAAGACTGAAGCTTTCTTT.

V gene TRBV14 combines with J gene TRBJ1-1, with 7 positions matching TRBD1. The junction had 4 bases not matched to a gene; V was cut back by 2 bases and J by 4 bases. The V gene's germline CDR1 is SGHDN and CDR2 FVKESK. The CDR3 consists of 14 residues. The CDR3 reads CASSQTDRVTEAFF. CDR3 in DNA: TGTGCCAGCAGCCAAACCGACAGGGTCACTGAAGCTTTCTTT. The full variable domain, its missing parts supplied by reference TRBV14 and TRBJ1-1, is EAGVTQFPSHSVIEKGQTVTLRCDPISGHDNLYWYRRVMGKEIKFLLHFVKESKQDESGMPNNRFLAERTGGTYSTLKVQPAELEDSGVYFCASSQTDRVTEAFFGQGTRLTVV.

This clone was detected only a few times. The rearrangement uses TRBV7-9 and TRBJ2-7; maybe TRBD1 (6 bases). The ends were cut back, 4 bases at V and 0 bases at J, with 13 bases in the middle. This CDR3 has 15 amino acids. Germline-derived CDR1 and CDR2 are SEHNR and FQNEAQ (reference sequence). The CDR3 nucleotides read TGTGCCAGCAGCTCCTTCGGACAGCTCTCCTACGAGCAGTACTTC. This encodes CASSSFGQLSYEQYF.

The CDR3 nucleotides are TGTGCCAGCAGCCAAGATTGGCCGACTGAGGGTGAAAAACTGTTTTTT. Translation gives CASSQDWPTEGEKLFF. The chain couples TRBV4-2 to TRBJ1-4; D is undetermined. CDR1 is LGHNA, CDR2 YNFKEQ, per germline. V lost 0 bases to trimming and J lost 7 bases, with 15 bases between them. The CDR3 consists of 16 residues.

CDR3 nucleotide sequence: TGTGCCACCGGCAGAGAGCGGGGGGCCTACGAGCAGTACTTC. It codes for CATGRERGAYEQYF. The chain uses TRBV2 and TRBJ2-7; 9 nucleotides align to TRBD2. The CDR3 totals 14 residues. Per the germline V gene, CDR1 is SNHLY and CDR2 is FYNNEI. V trimming: 10 bases; J trimming: 2 bases; junction bases outside the gene matches: 9.

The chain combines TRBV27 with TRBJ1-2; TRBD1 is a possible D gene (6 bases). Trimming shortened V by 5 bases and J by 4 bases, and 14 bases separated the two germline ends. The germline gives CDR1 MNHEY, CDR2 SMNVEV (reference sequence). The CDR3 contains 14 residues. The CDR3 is CASSPIPTGYGYTF. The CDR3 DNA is TGTGCCAGCAGTCCCATCCCGACAGGCTATGGCTACACCTTC.